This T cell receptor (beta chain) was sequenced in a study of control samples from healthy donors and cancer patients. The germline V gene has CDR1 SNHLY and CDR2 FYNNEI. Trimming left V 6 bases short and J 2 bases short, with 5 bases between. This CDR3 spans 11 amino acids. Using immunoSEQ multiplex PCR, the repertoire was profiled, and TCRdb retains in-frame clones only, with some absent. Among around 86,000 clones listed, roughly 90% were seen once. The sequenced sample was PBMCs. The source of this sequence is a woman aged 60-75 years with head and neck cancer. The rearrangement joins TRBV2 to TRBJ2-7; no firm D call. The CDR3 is CASRAAYEQYF. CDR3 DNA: TGTGCCAGCAGGGCGGCCTACGAGCAGTACTTC.